One and the same sample provided the 11 T cell receptor beta chains below, sequenced in a study of T cells in Graves' hyperthyroidism and ophthalmopathy. RNA transcripts yielded amplified TCR beta CDR3 regions. The TCR CDR3 first-round RT-PCR relied on the HTBI primer set. TCRdb passed the multiplex PCR reads through MiXCR, listing each CDR3 protein once. The profile shows 96,000 or so distinct CDR3 sequences, under 65% of them singletons. What was sequenced was blood. These TCRs come from a woman in her thirties or forties with Graves' hyperthyroidism.

This clonotype was recorded many times. This sequence joins TRBV15 and TRBJ1-6, with a tentative D call TRBD1 (5 bases). The CDR3 length is 17 residues. Germline V CDR1 and CDR2: LNHNV, YYDKDF (reference sequence). V lost 3 bases to trimming and J lost 6 bases, with 18 bases between them. CDR3 amino acids: CATSRELDSASNSPLHF. The CDR3 DNA reads as TGTGCCACCAGCAGGGAGTTAGACAGCGCGAGTAATTCACCCCTCCACTTT.

V usage is TRBV7-9 and J usage is TRBJ1-2; a weak D match, TRBD1 (5 bases). There are 14 residues in the CDR3. V gave up 5 bases and J gave up 7 bases, with 17 bases separating them. Germline CDR1 is SEHNR and CDR2 is FQNEAQ (reference sequence). The CDR3 reads CASSPPPGQGGYTF. As DNA, the CDR3 is TGTGCCAGCAGCCCCCCGCCGGGGCAGGGTGGCTACACCTTC.

Notes on this clonotype: Mismatch with germline at one junction end may stem from a read error. The rearrangement joins TRBV7-3 to TRBJ2-7, with D tentatively TRBD2 (6 bases). The CDR3 runs to 13 residues. Germline V gene lookup returns CDR1 SGHTA and CDR2 FQGTGA. The CDR3 here is CASSGPFYYERYF. CDR3 DNA: TGCGCCAGCAGCGGGCCCTTCTACTACGAGCGGTACTTC.

The chain carries TRBV29-1 and TRBJ1-4, with 9 bases identical to TRBD1. Trimming cost V 5 bases and J 4 bases; bases outside gene matches: 8. Germline CDR1 is SQVTM and CDR2 is ANQGSEA. This CDR3 region has 15 residues. CDR3 coding DNA: TGCAGCGTTCGAACCACAGGGGGCGTTAATGAAAAACTGTTTTTT. Protein: CSVRTTGGVNEKLFF.

To note about this clonotype: A read error may explain this, as a much larger clone is one base away. This chain uses TRBV5-1 with TRBJ1-1, with D uncertain. Trimming took 7 bases from V and 4 from J, leaving 17 bases between them. This CDR3 has 14 amino acids. Germline CDR1 is SGHRS and CDR2 is YFSETQ. The CDR3 DNA sequence: TGCGCCAGCGGCCCCGGGTCTCTGGGCACTGAAGCTTTCTTT. Protein: CASGPGSLGTEAFF.

The chain couples TRBV10-2 to TRBJ2-3; D assignment may be TRBD1 or TRBD2 (5 bases each). This CDR3 contains 16 residues. Looked up from germline, CDR1 is WSHSY and CDR2 is SAAADI. The V end was cut by 6 bases, the J end by 3 bases, with 19 bases between. The CDR3 region is CASSQEAGTVTDTQYF. The CDR3 bases are TGCGCCAGCAGCCAAGAAGCAGGGACGGTTACAGATACGCAGTATTTT.

On this clonotype itself: It may be a read error: a sequence one base away is much more abundant. This chain links TRBV5-1 with TRBJ2-7, with TRBD2 matching 7 bases. Germline CDR1 and CDR2: SGHRS and YFSETQ. The CDR3 contains 15 residues. CDR3 bases: TGCGCCGGCAGTTCCTTGAGCGGGATGGGCTACGAGCAGTACTTC. Translating it yields CAGSSLSGMGYEQYF.

At least ten counts were recorded for this clonotype. The J gene is TRBJ2-1, the V gene TRBV6-6; either TRBD1 or TRBD2 may fit D (5 bases each). The germline V gene encodes CDR1 MNHNY and CDR2 SVGAGI (reference sequence). The V gene lost 6 bases and the J gene lost 12 bases, with 18 bases spanning the gap. This CDR3 spans 13 amino acids. CDR3 loop: CASSGTGLWRQFF. CDR3 coding DNA: TGTGCCAGCAGCGGGACCGGTCTTTGGCGGCAGTTCTTC.

In this sample, this clonotype turned up many times. The chain carries TRBV6-5 and TRBJ2-7; 14 bases fit TRBD2. CDR3 length: 15 amino acids. The V and J ends lost 5 bases and 1 base, in that order; junction bases with no gene match: 1. The germline gives CDR1 MNHEY, CDR2 SVGAGI. The CDR3 DNA follows: TGTGCCAGCAGTCGACTAGCGGGAGGGTCCTACGAGCAGTACTTC. It codes for CASSRLAGGSYEQYF.

This clonotype was seen once. The rearrangement links TRBV29-1 to TRBJ1-1; perhaps TRBD1 as D (5 bases). With 8 bases removed from V and 5 bases from J, the gap between germline ends came to 21 bases. The germline V gene encodes CDR1 SQVTM and CDR2 ANQGSEA. CDR3 length: 14 amino acids. CDR3 sequence (DNA): TGCAGCTGGGACCCCCGGGTACGAGGGACTGAAGCTTTCTTT. Translated, it gives CSWDPRVRGTEAFF.

The table lists this clonotype with a count of one. The CDR3 carries no conserved terminal phenylalanine or tryptophan, so it likely arises from a read error. The J gene is TRBJ1-4, the V gene TRBV7-6, with 7 bases fitting TRBD1. Per germline, CDR1 SGHVS and CDR2 FNYEAQ. The CDR3 is made up of 16 amino acids. This CDR3 reads CASTLRRQGTNEKLFL. In DNA form, the CDR3 reads TGTGCCAGCACCTTAAGAAGACAGGGAACTAATGAAAAACTGTTTCTT.